One sample yielded the 25 T cell receptor beta chains listed below, sequenced in a study of blood T cell repertoires in COVID-19. TCRdb's table, derived via immunoSEQ multiplex PCR, lists solely in-frame clones and lacks some. The table lists 190,000 or so clones, less than 85% of them singletons, with approximately 15% in the top ten. Sequencing was carried out using peripheral blood. These receptors were collected from a man aged 45 to 65 who had recovered from COVID-19.

The V gene is TRBV15, the J gene TRBJ2-4; TRBD2 might be the D (6 bases). The germline V gene encodes CDR1 LNHNV and CDR2 YYDKDF (reference sequence). This CDR3 spans 18 amino acids. V shed 0 bases and J shed 2 bases, with 17 bases lying between them. The CDR3 bases are TGTGCCACCAGCAGAGACCACGTGGGGGACTCGCCCAAAAACATTCAGTACTTC. It yields the protein CATSRDHVGDSPKNIQYF.

The table lists this clone with a few counts. The chain is built from TRBV11-2 and TRBJ2-7, with D unclear. In germline, CDR1 is SGHAT, CDR2 FQNNGV. CDR3 length: 13 residues. The V end lost 1 base, the J end lost 3 bases, and 7 bases lay between the germline ends. The CDR3 protein is CASSLAQIYEQYF. Here the CDR3 DNA reads TGTGCCAGCAGCTTAGCACAGATCTACGAGCAGTACTTC. Complete variable domain (other parts from reference TRBV11-2 and TRBJ2-7): EAGVAQSPRYKIIEKRQSVAFWCNPISGHATLYWYQQILGQGPKLLIQFQNNGVVDDSQLPKDRFSAERLKGVDSTLKIQPAKLEDSAVYLCASSLAQIYEQYFGPGTRLTVT.

As to this clone: Different DNA sequences within this sample yield the same CDR3. This chain connects TRBV11-3 to TRBJ2-2; D is undetermined. Germline lookup yields CDR1 SGHNT and CDR2 YENEEA. V lost 1 base to trimming and J lost 6 bases, with 6 bases between them. This CDR3 contains 13 residues. The chain's CDR3 is CASSLGLAGELFF. The CDR3 DNA reads TGTGCCAGCAGCTTAGGTCTTGCCGGGGAGCTGTTTTTT.

V gene TRBV5-1 combines with J gene TRBJ2-5; D gene unclear. Trimming took off 0 bases at V and 5 bases at J, with 14 bases between the two ends. The CDR3 loop spans 15 amino acids. In germline, CDR1 is SGHRS, CDR2 YFSETQ. The CDR3 reads CASSLDPESRETQYF. CDR3 DNA: TGCGCCAGCAGCTTGGACCCCGAGAGCAGGGAGACCCAGTACTTC. Full variable domain (remainder filled in from reference TRBV5-1 and TRBJ2-5): KAGVTQTPRYLIKTRGQQVTLSCSPISGHRSVSWYQQTPGQGLQFLFEYFSETQRNKGNFPGRFSGRQFSNSRSEMNVSTLELGDSALYLCASSLDPESRETQYFGPGTRLLVL.

In regard to this clone: One junction end disagrees with the germline gene, perhaps due to a read error. The chain is built from TRBV5-5 and TRBJ2-2; 9 bases are shared with TRBD1. The CDR3 totals 17 residues. Germline V gene sequence: CDR1 SGHKS, CDR2 YYEKEE (reference sequence). The CDR3 DNA reads TGTGCCAGCCGCTTGAATCCGGGACAGGGAGACACCGGGGAGCTGTTTTTT. Protein product: CASRLNPGQGDTGELFF.

J is TRBJ2-7 and V is TRBV10-3; TRBD2 matches at 10 bases. The CDR3 contains 14 residues. Trimming cost V 2 bases and J 7 bases; bases outside gene matches: 5. Germline V gene sequence: CDR1 ENHRY, CDR2 SYGVKD. The CDR3 here is CAISELPSGSEQYF. In nucleotides, the CDR3 is TGTGCCATCAGTGAGCTCCCTAGCGGGAGTGAGCAGTACTTC.

The genes are TRBV5-6 and TRBJ2-1, with D perhaps matching TRBD2 (5 bases). V was trimmed by 4 bases and J by 7 bases, leaving 15 bases between them. The V gene's germline CDR1 is SGHDT and CDR2 YYEEEE. The CDR3 sequence is 14 residues long. CDR3 in DNA: TGTGCCAGCAGCATCGACTACCGTTTGAATGAGCAGTTCTTC. It yields the protein CASSIDYRLNEQFF. The variable domain in full, completed from reference TRBV5-6 and TRBJ2-1, reads DAGVTQSPTHLIKTRGQQVTLRCSPKSGHDTVSWYQQALGQGPQFIFQYYEEEERQRGNFPDRFSGHQFPNYSSELNVNALLLGDSALYLCASSIDYRLNEQFFGPGTRLTVL.

This clone was found once. The chain joins TRBV7-9 to TRBJ2-2; D perhaps matches TRBD2 (5 bases). Trimming took 5 bases from V and 4 from J, leaving 11 bases between them. Germline-derived CDR1 and CDR2 are SEHNR and FQNEAQ (reference sequence). This CDR3 region has 14 residues. The CDR3 region has the DNA TGTGCCAGCAGCGAGAGGGCGGGCACCGGGGAGCTGTTTTTT. This translates into CASSERAGTGELFF.

The gene calls are TRBV27 and TRBJ2-1, with a weak D call TRBD2 (5 bases). The CDR3 contains 13 residues. The V end lost 8 bases, the J end lost 3 bases, and 11 bases lay between the germline ends. From germline, CDR1 is MNHEY and CDR2 SMNVEV (reference sequence). CDR3 sequence (DNA): TGTGCCAGCTCGGGCGGGTTCTACAATGAGCAGTTCTTC. Translated, it gives CASSGGFYNEQFF.

The genes are TRBV29-1 and TRBJ2-3; the D gene is possibly TRBD2 (6 bases). Germline lookup yields CDR1 SQVTM and CDR2 ANQGSEA. With 4 bases removed from V and 0 bases from J, the gap between germline ends came to 14 bases. This CDR3 is built from 15 residues. The CDR3 reads CSVGMGGPSTDTQYF. The CDR3 DNA sequence: TGCAGCGTTGGAATGGGGGGTCCTAGCACAGATACGCAGTATTTT.

The V gene is TRBV7-9, the J gene TRBJ2-3; D is possibly TRBD2 (6 bases). Germline V lookup: CDR1 SEHNR, CDR2 FQNEAQ (reference sequence). V gave up 5 bases and J gave up 3 bases, with 18 bases separating them. The CDR3 has 16 amino acids. In DNA, the CDR3 is TGTGCCAGCAGCCGTTGGGTAACGGGAGAGACAGATACGCAGTATTTT. This translates into CASSRWVTGETDTQYF.

The chain links TRBV28 to TRBJ1-6, with unresolved D. With 3 bases removed from V and 8 bases from J, the gap between germline ends came to 17 bases. The CDR3 is 16 amino acids. Germline-derived CDR1 and CDR2 are MDHEN and SYDVKM. The DNA of the CDR3 is TGTGCCAGCAGTTTGGGTGGTCCCCGGGATGATTCACCCCTCCACTTT. Its translation: CASSLGGPRDDSPLHF.

As DNA, the CDR3 is TGTGCCTGGACTCAGGGGACGAGCACTGAAGCTTTCTTT. Amino acid sequence: CAWTQGTSTEAFF. V is TRBV30 and J is TRBJ1-1; D possibly corresponds to TRBD1 (6 bases). The CDR3 is 13 amino acids. Germline lookup yields CDR1 GTSNPN and CDR2 SVGIG (reference sequence). V lost 4 bases and J 4 bases, leaving 13 bases between the germline ends. The complete variable domain, with remaining parts taken from reference TRBV30 and TRBJ1-1, reads SQTIHQWPATLVQPVGSPLSLECTVEGTSNPNLYWYRQAAGRGLQLLFYSVGIGQISSEVPQNLSASRPQDRQFILSSKKLLLSDSGFYLCAWTQGTSTEAFFGQGTRLTVV.

V is TRBV6-1 and J is TRBJ1-3; possible D gene TRBD1, 6 bases. CDR1 and CDR2 (germline): MNHNS, SASEGT. The CDR3 spans 13 residues. The V end was cut by 10 bases, the J end by 0 bases, with 10 bases between. The CDR3 spells CATRTVSGNTIYF. In DNA, the CDR3 is TGTGCCACCCGGACAGTCTCTGGAAACACCATATATTTT.

Points on this clone: The junction shows a germline mismatch at one end, possibly a read error. J is TRBJ1-1 and V is TRBV5-4, with D possibly TRBD1 on 5 matching bases. This CDR3 contains 16 residues. The germline V gene has CDR1 SGHNT and CDR2 YYREEE (reference sequence). CDR3 DNA: TGTGCCAGCACCTTGTACCCCGACAGCATGAACACTGAAGCTTTCTTT. It encodes CASTLYPDSMNTEAFF.

This chain connects TRBV5-1 to TRBJ1-6; D gene uncertain. The CDR3 is 14 residues long. Germline values: CDR1 SGHRS, CDR2 YFSETQ. Deletions cut 4 bases from V and 6 bases from J, with 11 bases between. The CDR3 DNA reads as TGCGCCAGCAGCGAAGTGCAGGTTAATTCACCCCTCCACTTT. It encodes CASSEVQVNSPLHF.

V usage is TRBV5-8 and J usage is TRBJ2-3, with TRBD2 matching 9 bases. This CDR3 is 16 amino acids long. Germline V gene data show CDR1 as SGHTS and CDR2 as YDEGEE. V lost 4 bases to trimming and J lost 2 bases; unmatched junction nucleotides: 8. The CDR3, as DNA: TGTGCCAGCAGCACGGGACTAGCAGCCTACACAGATACGCAGTATTTT. Translation gives CASSTGLAAYTDTQYF. The full variable domain, rest sourced from reference TRBV5-8 and TRBJ2-3, is EAGVTQSPTHLIKTRGQQATLRCSPISGHTSVYWYQQALGLGLQFLLWYDEGEERNRGNFPPRFSGRQFPNYSSELNVNALELEDSALYLCASSTGLAAYTDTQYFGPGTRLTVL.

The chain uses TRBV27 and TRBJ1-4; a possible D gene is TRBD1 (5 bases). The CDR3 has 14 amino acids. Germline V gene data show CDR1 as MNHEY and CDR2 as SMNVEV (reference sequence). V lost 1 base to trimming and J lost 4 bases, with 7 bases between them. CDR3 coding DNA: TGTGCCAGCAGTTTATGGGGGGGTAATGAAAAACTGTTTTTT. It specifies CASSLWGGNEKLFF.

This chain joins TRBV9 and TRBJ1-4, with D possibly being TRBD1 (5 bases). V gave up 0 bases and J gave up 3 bases, with 9 bases separating them. Germline loops: CDR1 SGDLS, CDR2 YYNGEE. The CDR3 has 15 amino acids. CDR3 nucleotide sequence: TGTGCCAGCAGCGTAGACCAGGGATCTAATGAAAAACTGTTTTTT. Translating it yields CASSVDQGSNEKLFF.

The rearrangement joins TRBV18 to TRBJ2-1; TRBD1 agrees at 10 bases. V lost 3 bases and J lost 0; bases outside the gene matches: 8. This CDR3 spans 18 amino acids. Per the germline V gene, CDR1 is KGHSH and CDR2 is LQKENI. The CDR3 protein is CASSPMTDRGISYNEQFF. The CDR3 DNA is TGTGCCAGCTCACCTATGACGGACAGGGGGATCTCCTACAATGAGCAGTTCTTC.

The gene calls are TRBV28 and TRBJ2-3, with TRBD2 identical over 8 bases. The length of the CDR3 is 14 residues. Losses at the gene ends were 7 bases for V and 6 bases for J; bases not matched to a gene: 9. From germline, CDR1 is MDHEN and CDR2 SYDVKM. DNA of the CDR3: TGTGCCAGCACCAAAAGCGGGGGATCGGATACGCAGTATTTT. It specifies CASTKSGGSDTQYF.

As regards this clone: This may come from a read error, since a much larger clone is one base off. The chain is built from TRBV7-3 and TRBJ1-6; tentatively, D is TRBD1 (6 bases). The ends were cut back, 2 bases at V and 5 bases at J, with 7 bases in the middle. CDR3 length: 14 residues. Germline CDR1 is SGHTA and CDR2 is FQGTGA. This CDR3 is CASSLSGDNSPLHF. CDR3 nucleotides: TGTGCCAGCAGCTTATCAGGGGATAATTCACCCCTCCACTTT.

The CDR3: CASSAEGQTEAFF. Written as DNA, the CDR3 is TGTGCCAGCAGTGCCGAGGGTCAAACTGAAGCTTTCTTT. This chain uses TRBV2 with TRBJ1-1; no clear D gene. The CDR3 extends over 13 amino acids. V shed 4 bases and J shed 5 bases, with 11 bases lying between them. The germline V gene encodes CDR1 SNHLY and CDR2 FYNNEI.

This sequence joins TRBV19 and TRBJ1-4; 9 bases are shared with TRBD1. Germline lookup yields CDR1 LNHDA and CDR2 SQIVND (reference sequence). The ends lost 3 bases at V and 7 bases at J; junction bases unmatched: 3. This CDR3 contains 14 residues. As DNA, the CDR3 is TGTGCCAGTAGTATCACAGGGGGCGTTGAAAAACTGTTTTTT. It translates to CASSITGGVEKLFF.

A single count supports this clone. Other nucleotide sequences from this sample produce the same CDR3. This chain joins TRBV7-7 and TRBJ2-1, with TRBD1 matching over 9 bases. CDR3 length: 13 residues. From germline, CDR1 is SSHAT and CDR2 FNYEAQ (reference sequence). The junction had 1 base not matched to a gene; V was cut back by 3 bases and J by 7 bases. The CDR3 DNA reads TGTGCCAGCAGCTTTGGGACAGGGAATGAGCAGTTCTTC. This translates into CASSFGTGNEQFF.